These T cell receptor beta chains were read from a single sample in a study of T-cell memory formation after mild COVID-19. TCRdb reprocessed the 5' RACE reads via MiXCR and lists one record per CDR3 protein. The top ten hold over 9% of the sample, which has more than 400,000 distinct CDR3 sequences, 15% to 20% seen once. Material: PBMCs or a T cell subset sorted from them (not recorded which). These receptors originate from an adult woman who had mild COVID-19 (a few samples of this study predate the infection). Cell type and time point are not known. CDR3s include the opening cysteine and the closing phenylalanine or tryptophan. The order of the fields is D gene, V gene, clone size, J gene, CDR3 DNA, CDR3 protein. A D gene is named only where the DNA matches it firmly. Not every row has a clone size; where given, it reads once, few, many or a size class.

NA,TRBV12-3/TRBV12-4,NA,TRBJ1-5,TGTGCCAGCAGTTTTAGGGCAGGGAAGGAACAGCCCCAGCATTTT,CASSFRAGKEQPQHF
TRBD2,TRBV7-9,few,TRBJ2-7,TGTGCCAGCGCTGGGACTAGCGGGTACGAGCAGTACTTC,CASAGTSGYEQYF
NA,TRBV6-5,NA,TRBJ1-2,TGTGCCAGCAGTTACTCGCGGGATGGCTACACCTTC,CASSYSRDGYTF
NA,TRBV20-1,NA,TRBJ2-5,TGCAGTGCCATTATCGGGGAGACCCAGTACTTC,CSAIIGETQYF
NA,TRBV6-1,few,TRBJ1-5,TGTGCCAGCAGTCCCGGACGGTTGGCCCAGCATTTT,CASSPGRLAQHF
NA,TRBV12-3/TRBV12-4,NA,TRBJ1-2,TGTGCCAGCAGTTCTCGGGAGGCTAACTATGGCTACACCTTC,CASSSREANYGYTF
NA,TRBV7-6,NA,TRBJ1-1,TGTGCCAGCAGCTTAAATCACCTCCGGGGTCACGAAGCTTTCTTT,CASSLNHLRGHEAFF
NA,TRBV5-4,few,TRBJ2-1,TGTGCCAGCCCGCACGTGGGAGAGGGGAATGAGCAGTTCTTC,CASPHVGEGNEQFF
NA,TRBV7-6,few,TRBJ2-3,TGTGCCAGCAGCAAGGAAGGGCTGGCAGATACGCAGTATTTT,CASSKEGLADTQYF
NA,TRBV7-2,few,TRBJ2-1,TGTGCCAGCAGCTTAGGCACTAGGAATGAGCAGTTCTTC,CASSLGTRNEQFF
NA,TRBV30,few,TRBJ2-3,TGTGCCTGGTGTCAGCAACAGACAGATACGCAGTATTTT,CAWCQQQTDTQYF
NA,TRBV29-1,many,TRBJ2-5,TGCAGCGTTGGTCTAAGGGGGGGACAAGAGACCCAGTACTTC,CSVGLRGGQETQYF
NA,TRBV18,few,TRBJ1-1,TGTGCCAGCTCACGACGCCGGACAGAAAGCATGAACACTGAAGCTTTCTTT,CASSRRRTESMNTEAFF
NA,TRBV5-1,few,TRBJ1-3,TGCGCCAGCAGCTTGACTGCCCGGGACGGCGGTCTCTCTTCTGGAAACACCATATATTTT,CASSLTARDGGLSSGNTIYF
TRBD1,TRBV9,NA,TRBJ1-1,TGTGCCAGCAGCGTGGAAGGGCGGACAGGGACCGGGGGCACTGAAGCTTTCTTT,CASSVEGRTGTGGTEAFF
TRBD2,TRBV5-1,few,TRBJ2-1,TGCGCCAGCAGCCTAACCGCTAGCGGGAGTAGAAATGAGCAGTTCTTC,CASSLTASGSRNEQFF
TRBD1,TRBV9,NA,TRBJ1-2,TGTGCCAGCAGCATAGAGGGACAGGGGGCGAAGGGCTACACCTTC,CASSIEGQGAKGYTF
NA,TRBV7-6,few,TRBJ1-3,TGTGCCAGCAGCTTAGCCTCTGCAATCTCTGGAAACACCATATATTTT,CASSLASAISGNTIYF
TRBD2,TRBV12-3/TRBV12-4,few,TRBJ2-4,TGTGCCAGCAGCCGAAACGGACTAGCGGGAGATATTCTAGCCAAAAACATTCAGTACTTC,CASSRNGLAGDILAKNIQYF
NA,TRBV5-1,NA,TRBJ1-2,TGCGCCAGCAGCCGAAACAGGGCCAACTATGGCTACACCTTC,CASSRNRANYGYTF
NA,TRBV29-1,many,TRBJ2-3,TGCAGCGTTGGCAGTAGCACAGATACGCAGTATTTT,CSVGSSTDTQYF
TRBD2,TRBV20-1,NA,TRBJ2-5,TGCAGTGCTCGCCCGGGGGGGGAGGATCGGCAAGAGACCCAGTACTTC,CSARPGGEDRQETQYF
NA,TRBV7-9,NA,TRBJ1-1,TGTGCCAGCAGCCACAGAGCCCGGGCCCTGAACACTGAAGCTTTCTTT,CASSHRARALNTEAFF
TRBD1,TRBV29-1,many,TRBJ1-6,TGCAGCGTTGCGGACAGGGCTAATTCACCCCTCCACTTT,CSVADRANSPLHF
TRBD1,TRBV30,few,TRBJ2-6,TGTGCCTGGGGACAGGGGACCGGGGCCAACGTCCTGACTTTC,CAWGQGTGANVLTF
NA,TRBV21-1,NA,TRBJ2-7,TGTGCCAGCAGCAGCTTGAGACTCCCGCCCCACTCCTACGAGCAGTACTTC,CASSSLRLPPHSYEQYF
NA,TRBV20-1,few,TRBJ1-2,TGCAGTGCTAGATCATCTGACTATGGCTACACCTTC,CSARSSDYGYTF
TRBD1,TRBV5-4,NA,TRBJ1-1,TGTGCCAGCAGCTCCATGACAGGGGTGGCTGTGAACACTGAAGCTTTCTTT,CASSSMTGVAVNTEAFF
TRBD1,TRBV29-1,few,TRBJ2-3,TGCAGCGTCAGACGCAGGGGGACCACAGATACGCAGTATTTT,CSVRRRGTTDTQYF
NA,TRBV6-4,NA,TRBJ2-1,TGTGCCAGCAGTGACTTAGGAGGGGCCAATGAGCAGTTCTTC,CASSDLGGANEQFF
TRBD2,TRBV5-1,NA,TRBJ2-1,TGCGCCAGCAGCCACCGACTAGCGGGAGCCCCCCCCAATGAGCAGTTCTTC,CASSHRLAGAPPNEQFF
NA,TRBV6-1,NA,TRBJ2-7,TGTGCCAGCAGTGACCGGGGAAGGGGGGTCTACGAGCAGTACTTC,CASSDRGRGVYEQYF
TRBD1,TRBV15,NA,TRBJ2-7,TGTGCCACCAGCAGAAATAACCAGGGGGCACGGGAGCAGTACTTC,CATSRNNQGAREQYF
NA,TRBV4-1,few,TRBJ1-2,TGCGCCAGCAGCCAAGATGGGGGGCGCGTCTATGGCTACACCTTC,CASSQDGGRVYGYTF
TRBD2,TRBV24-1,NA,TRBJ2-5,TGTGCCACCAGTGGAGCGGGGGGCATCCAAGAGACCCAGTACTTC,CATSGAGGIQETQYF
NA,TRBV5-6,NA,TRBJ1-2,TGTGCCAGCAGCTCCACATACCCGCAAGCAAGCTATGGCTACACCTTC,CASSSTYPQASYGYTF
TRBD1,TRBV30,NA,TRBJ2-7,TGTGCCTGGAGCGAACTATTCTACCGACAGGGTATCTACGAGCAGTACTTC,CAWSELFYRQGIYEQYF
NA,TRBV7-7,few,TRBJ1-6,TGTGCTAGCAGCTTAGCGGCAGAAACACCCCTCCACTTT,CASSLAAETPLHF
TRBD1,TRBV3-1,once,TRBJ1-1,TGTGCCAGCAGCCGATTGACAGGGACCACTGAAGCTTTCTTT,CASSRLTGTTEAFF
NA,TRBV3-1,many,TRBJ1-1,TGTGCCAGCAGCCAAGATCTGACAGTGAACACTGAAGCTTTCTTT,CASSQDLTVNTEAFF
TRBD1,TRBV4-1,few,TRBJ2-3,TGCGCCAGCAGCCAAGATAGGGGGACAGGGAACTCGAGGACGCAGTATTTT,CASSQDRGTGNSRTQYF
NA,TRBV9,few,TRBJ2-3,TGTGCCAGCAGCGTAGATGGGTTATGGAAAACAGATACGCAGTATTTT,CASSVDGLWKTDTQYF
NA,TRBV2,few,TRBJ2-5,TGTGCCAGCAGTGAGTGGGAGACCCAGTACTTC,CASSEWETQYF
NA,TRBV7-3,many,TRBJ2-6,TGTGCCAGCAGCTTAAGCCCCATAGTGGCCGGGGCCAACGTCCTGACTTTC,CASSLSPIVAGANVLTF
NA,TRBV30,few,TRBJ2-1,TGTGCCTGGAGTAGGGGGGAGGGGTACAATGAGCAGTTCTTC,CAWSRGEGYNEQFF
TRBD2,TRBV13,NA,TRBJ2-7,TGTGCCAGCAGCCCAAAGACCTCTAGCGGGGGGGCCCGGTCCTACGAGCAGTACTTC,CASSPKTSSGGARSYEQYF
TRBD2,TRBV4-2,NA,TRBJ2-3,TGTGCCAGCAGCCAAAGGGAACCGGGACTAGCGGGGATCACAGATACGCAGTATTTT,CASSQREPGLAGITDTQYF
TRBD1,TRBV30,few,TRBJ2-7,TGTGCCTGGAGGAAACAGGGGGAACGGGGCAACGAGCAGTACTTC,CAWRKQGERGNEQYF
NA,TRBV19,NA,TRBJ1-4,TGTGCCAGTACCCCGACACCAACTAATGAAAAACTGTTTTTT,CASTPTPTNEKLFF
NA,TRBV29-1,few,TRBJ2-1,TGCAGCGTTGAAGGAGGTCTAGATCCCTTCAATGAGCAGTTCTTC,CSVEGGLDPFNEQFF
NA,TRBV20-1,few,TRBJ2-1,TGCAGTGCTAGTGGGGGTACAGTCTCCTACAATGAGCAGTTCTTC,CSASGGTVSYNEQFF
NA,TRBV7-9,NA,TRBJ1-2,TGTGCCAGCAGCCCCGGATGGGGGTCCTATGGCTACACCTTC,CASSPGWGSYGYTF
TRBD1,TRBV5-1,few,TRBJ1-2,TGCGCCAGCAGCTTGGTAGGGGGCCATCAATCTAACTATGGCTACACCTTC,CASSLVGGHQSNYGYTF
NA,TRBV10-3,NA,TRBJ1-2,TGTGCCATCACCCCCGGCGGTGGCTACACCTTC,CAITPGGGYTF
NA,TRBV12-3/TRBV12-4,few,TRBJ2-7,TGTGCCAGCAGTTTAAGTAACTTAGGGGTCCAGTACTTC,CASSLSNLGVQYF
NA,TRBV20-1,many,TRBJ2-7,TGCAGTGCCCCCATCTCCTACGAGCAGTACTTC,CSAPISYEQYF
NA,TRBV20-1,NA,TRBJ1-6,TGCAGTGCTAGGGGACAACGCTATAATTCACCCCTCCACTTT,CSARGQRYNSPLHF